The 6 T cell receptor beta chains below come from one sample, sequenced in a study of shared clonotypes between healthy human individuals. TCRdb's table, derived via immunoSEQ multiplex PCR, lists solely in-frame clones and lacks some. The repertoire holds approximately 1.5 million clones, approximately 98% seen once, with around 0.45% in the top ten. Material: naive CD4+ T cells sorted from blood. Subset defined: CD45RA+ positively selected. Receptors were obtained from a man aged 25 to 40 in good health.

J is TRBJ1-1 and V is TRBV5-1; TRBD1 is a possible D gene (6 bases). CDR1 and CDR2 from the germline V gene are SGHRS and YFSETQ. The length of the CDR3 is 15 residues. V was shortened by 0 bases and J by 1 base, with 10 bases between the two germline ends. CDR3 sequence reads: CASSLAPGANTEAFF. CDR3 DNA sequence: TGCGCCAGCAGCTTGGCCCCAGGGGCGAACACTGAAGCTTTCTTT.

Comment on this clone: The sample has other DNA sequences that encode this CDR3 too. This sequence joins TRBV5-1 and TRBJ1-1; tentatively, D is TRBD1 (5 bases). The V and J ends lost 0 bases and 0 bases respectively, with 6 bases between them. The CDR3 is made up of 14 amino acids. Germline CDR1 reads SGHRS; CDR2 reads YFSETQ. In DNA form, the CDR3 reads TGCGCCAGCAGCTTGGCGACAGTGAACACTGAAGCTTTCTTT. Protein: CASSLATVNTEAFF.

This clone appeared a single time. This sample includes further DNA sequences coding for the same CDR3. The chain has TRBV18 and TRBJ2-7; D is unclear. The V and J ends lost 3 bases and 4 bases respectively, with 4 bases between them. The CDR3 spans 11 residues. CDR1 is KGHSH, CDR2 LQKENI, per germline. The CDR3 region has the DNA TGTGCCAGCTCACCCGGGTACGAGCAGTACTTC. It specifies CASSPGYEQYF.

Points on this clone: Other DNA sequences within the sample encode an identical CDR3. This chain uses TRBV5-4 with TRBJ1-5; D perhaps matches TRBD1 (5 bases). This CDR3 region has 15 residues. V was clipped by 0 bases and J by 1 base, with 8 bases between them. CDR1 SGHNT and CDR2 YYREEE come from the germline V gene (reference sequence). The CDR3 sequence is CASSLGGVSNQPQHF. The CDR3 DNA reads TGTGCCAGCAGCTTGGGAGGGGTAAGCAATCAGCCCCAGCATTTT.

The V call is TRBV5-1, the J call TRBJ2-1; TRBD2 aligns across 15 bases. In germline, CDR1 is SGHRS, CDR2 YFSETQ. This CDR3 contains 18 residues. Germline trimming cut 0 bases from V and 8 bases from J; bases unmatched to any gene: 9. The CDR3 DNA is TGCGCCAGCAGCTTGGGGACTAGCGGGAGGGGAGGTTGGGATGAGCAGTTCTTC. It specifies CASSLGTSGRGGWDEQFF.

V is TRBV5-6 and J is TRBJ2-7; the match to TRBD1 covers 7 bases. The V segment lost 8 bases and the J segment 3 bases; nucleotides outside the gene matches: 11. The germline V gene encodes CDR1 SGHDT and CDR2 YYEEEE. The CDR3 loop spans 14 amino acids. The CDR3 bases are TGTGCCAGTACCGGATGGGACAGCTACTACGAGCAGTACTTC. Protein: CASTGWDSYYEQYF. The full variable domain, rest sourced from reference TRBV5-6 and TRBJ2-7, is DAGVTQSPTHLIKTRGQQVTLRCSPKSGHDTVSWYQQALGQGPQFIFQYYEEEERQRGNFPDRFSGHQFPNYSSELNVNALLLGDSALYLCASTGWDSYYEQYFGPGTRLTVT.